This passage covers 27 T cell receptor beta chains from one sample sequenced in a study of blood T cells in healthy people across ages. A second roughly 6 to 11 cycle PCR used barcoded and J-beta primers. MiXCR, run by TCRdb on the 5' RACE reads, gives a single entry per CDR3 protein. The table includes some 640,000 distinct CDR3 sequences, under 30% detected once. The specimen sequenced was blood. These receptors all come from a woman of 80 years or more in good health.

For this clonotype: This may be a read error: a much more frequent sequence differs by one nucleotide. In nucleotides, the CDR3 is TGTGCCATCAGTGGGGAGAGACAGGGGATCTATGGCTACACCTTC. Encoded protein: CAISGERQGIYGYTF. V is TRBV10-3 and J is TRBJ1-2; 8 bases fit TRBD1. The CDR3 runs to 15 residues. With 4 bases clipped from V and 4 bases from J, the junction kept 8 bases outside the gene matches. Germline values: CDR1 ENHRY, CDR2 SYGVKD.

This chain uses TRBV16 with TRBJ1-2, with D perhaps matching TRBD1 (5 bases). The germline V gene has CDR1 KGHSY and CDR2 FQNENV. Trimming left V 1 base short and J 5 bases short, with 14 bases between. The CDR3 loop spans 15 amino acids. The DNA for the CDR3 is TGTGCCAGCAGCCAATTTGCGGGGGTAGGATATGGCTACACCTTC. Amino acids: CASSQFAGVGYGYTF.

A note on this clonotype: The junction does not match germline at one end; this may be a read error. The genes are TRBV5-1 and TRBJ1-1; tentatively, D is TRBD1 (5 bases). CDR3 length: 17 residues. Germline V gene sequence: CDR1 SGHRS, CDR2 YFSETQ. CDR3 region: CACSWAGRERTATEAFF. Here the CDR3 DNA reads TGCGCCTGCAGCTGGGCGGGACGGGAGAGAACTGCGACTGAAGCTTTCTTT.

The chain uses TRBV29-1 and TRBJ1-1; D not certain. The CDR3 totals 15 residues. The germline gives CDR1 SQVTM, CDR2 ANQGSEA. Trimming left V 7 bases short and J 4 bases short, with 22 bases between. In DNA form, the CDR3 reads TGCAGCGCCCAGAGGGTTGAAGGGATGAGCACTGAAGCTTTCTTT. Translated: CSAQRVEGMSTEAFF.

The chain joins TRBV12-5 to TRBJ2-3; D gene ambiguous. The CDR3 extends over 13 amino acids. V was trimmed by 8 bases and J by 2 bases, leaving 11 bases between them. In germline, CDR1 is LGHNT, CDR2 FRNRAP. The CDR3 DNA is TGTGCTAGTTCCCCTAACGTCACAGATACGCAGTATTTT. Translating it yields CASSPNVTDTQYF.

Worth noting for this clonotype: A much larger clonotype is one base distant, so this may be a read error. The chain is built from TRBV5-1 and TRBJ2-2; D unresolved. Trimming stripped 1 base from V and 2 bases from J, with 6 bases between. There are 14 residues in the CDR3. Per germline, CDR1 SGHRS and CDR2 YFSETQ. CDR3 in DNA: TGCGCCAGCAGCTTGAACGGAAACACCGGGGAGCTGTTTTTT. Translation: CASSLNGNTGELFF.

V usage is TRBV9 and J usage is TRBJ2-3, with D possibly TRBD2 on 7 matching bases. CDR1 is SGDLS, CDR2 YYNGEE, per germline. The CDR3 runs to 16 residues. Trimming took off 3 bases at V and 14 bases at J, with 28 bases between the two ends. The CDR3 DNA reads TGTGCCAGCAGCGAGGGGGGGAGGGTTAGCACAGATGCGCGGTATTTT. Amino acid sequence: CASSEGGRVSTDARYF.

There are many counts of this clonotype. The genes are TRBV11-2 and TRBJ1-2, with 12 bases fitting TRBD1. CDR3 length: 14 residues. J was trimmed by 12 bases and V by 1 base; bases with no gene match: 6. Looked up from germline, CDR1 is SGHAT and CDR2 is FQNNGV. CDR3 amino acids: CASSLGPGQGAHTF. CDR3 DNA: TGTGCCAGCAGCTTAGGGCCGGGACAGGGGGCCCACACCTTC.

V and J are TRBV15 and TRBJ2-2; a possible D gene is TRBD1 (6 bases). The ends were cut back, 7 bases at V and 3 bases at J, with 21 bases in the middle. This CDR3 is 17 amino acids long. Germline V gives CDR1 LNHNV, CDR2 YYDKDF (reference sequence). This CDR3 is CATTSRGHSFHTGELFF. CDR3 DNA sequence: TGTGCCACCACTTCCCGGGGACACAGTTTCCACACCGGGGAGCTGTTTTTT.

This clonotype was counted a single time. A much larger clone lies one base from this, so it may be a read error. This rearrangement joins TRBV7-2 to TRBJ2-7; TRBD2 agrees at 8 bases. CDR3 length equals 15 residues. The trim removed 5 bases at V and 2 bases at J, leaving 8 bases unmatched. Looked up from germline, CDR1 is SGHTA and CDR2 is FQGNSA. CDR3 sequence reads: CTSSTSGGRAYEQYF. The CDR3 coding sequence is TGTACCAGCAGCACAAGCGGGGGCCGGGCCTACGAGCAGTACTTC.

The rearrangement uses TRBV20-1 and TRBJ1-2, with D perhaps TRBD1 (5 bases). Per germline, CDR1 DFQATT and CDR2 SNEGSKA (reference sequence). The CDR3 is 12 residues long. Trimming shortened V by 6 bases and J by 5 bases, and 13 bases separated the two germline ends. As DNA, the CDR3 is TGCAGTGCCTCCCCGGACACTTATGGCTACACCTTC. Translating gives CSASPDTYGYTF.

This clonotype was observed a few times. The chain uses TRBV19 and TRBJ2-4; 7 bases map to TRBD2. The J call may be wrong; the DNA end is better matched by TRBJ2-7. CDR1 and CDR2 from the germline V gene are LNHDA and SQIVND (reference sequence). The CDR3 extends over 13 amino acids. CDR3 DNA: TGTGCCAGTAGTAAATTACCGGGGGGCGAGCAGTACTTC. Its translation is CASSKLPGGEQYF.

This clonotype was detected only a few times. The chain uses TRBV20-1 and TRBJ2-5; TRBD2 matches at 10 bases. CDR3 size: 15 residues. J gave up 5 bases and V 3 bases, and 9 bases lay outside the gene matches. Germline V gene sequence: CDR1 DFQATT, CDR2 SNEGSKA (reference sequence). The CDR3 DNA reads as TGCAGTGCTAGTAATCCTAGCGGGGGAGGGGAGACCCAGTACTTC. Translating gives CSASNPSGGGETQYF.

This clonotype was observed a handful of times. One end of the junction does not line up with germline, which may come from a read error. The V call is TRBV7-3, the J call TRBJ2-1; perhaps TRBD1 as D (6 bases). Germline CDR1 and CDR2: SGHTA and FQGTGA. The CDR3 loop spans 16 amino acids. CDR3 DNA sequence: TGTGCCAGCAGCCCGAATACAGGGTACTCCTACCATGAGCAGTTCTTC. Protein sequence: CASSPNTGYSYHEQFF.

This clonotype was observed once. A read error may explain this, as a much larger clone is one base away. The chain is built from TRBV5-4 and TRBJ2-7; TRBD2 aligns across 7 bases. The CDR3 length is 14 residues. CDR1 SGHNT and CDR2 YYREEE come from the germline V gene (reference sequence). The CDR3 is CASSRRPRDYKQYF. CDR3 bases: TGTGCCAGCAGCCGCCGGCCCCGGGACTACAAGCAGTACTTC.

The J gene is TRBJ2-2, the V gene TRBV11-2; 10 nucleotides match TRBD2. Trimming took 7 bases from V and 6 from J; bases not matched to a gene: 5. Germline assignment: CDR1 SGHAT and CDR2 FQNNGV. This CDR3 comprises 14 residues. CDR3: CASTSGGAPGELFF. CDR3 in DNA: TGTGCCAGCACCAGCGGGGGGGCCCCCGGGGAGCTGTTTTTT.

In its sample, this clonotype was seen many times. The chain recombines TRBV20-1 with TRBJ1-2, with a tentative D call TRBD1 (5 bases). Per germline, CDR1 DFQATT and CDR2 SNEGSKA (reference sequence). Trimming removed 3 bases from V and 8 bases from J, with 13 bases in between. This CDR3 is 12 amino acids long. The CDR3 DNA follows: TGCAGTGCTAGTCGTGACAGAAGGGGCTACACCTTC. Translation: CSASRDRRGYTF.

For this clonotype: A read error may explain this, as a much larger clone is one base away. This chain links TRBV6-5 with TRBJ2-6; 9 bases map to TRBD2. The junction had 1 base not matched to a gene; V was cut back by 1 base and J by 0 bases. This CDR3 has 17 amino acids. CDR1 and CDR2 from the germline V gene are MNHEY and SVGAGI. The CDR3 sequence is CASSYWRGGSGANVLTF. In nucleotides, the CDR3 is TGTGCCAGCAGTTACTGGCGGGGGGGCTCTGGGGCCAACGTCCTGACTTTC.

This chain connects TRBV4-2 to TRBJ2-7, with TRBD2 matching over 13 bases. Looked up from germline, CDR1 is LGHNA and CDR2 is YNFKEQ. The CDR3 spans 18 residues. After removal of 3 bases from V and 0 bases from J, the junction contained 8 bases not matched to a gene. CDR3 protein: CASSHRLAGGDYSYEQYF. Here the CDR3 DNA reads TGTGCCAGCAGCCATCGACTAGCGGGGGGTGACTACTCCTACGAGCAGTACTTC.

This clonotype has a count of ten or more. The chain has TRBV7-6 and TRBJ2-2; D perhaps matches TRBD1 (5 bases). The length of the CDR3 is 15 residues. CDR1 is SGHVS, CDR2 FNYEAQ, per germline. V gave up 5 bases and J gave up 6 bases, with 16 bases separating them. The DNA of the CDR3 is TGTGCCAGCAGCCTCATTCAGGGTTTTTCCGGGGAGCTGTTTTTT. Encoded protein: CASSLIQGFSGELFF.

As to this clonotype: A read error is possible here, since a much larger clone lies one base away. V is TRBV5-1 and J is TRBJ2-1; D remains ambiguous. Germline V gives CDR1 SGHRS, CDR2 YFSETQ. The length of the CDR3 is 14 residues. The CDR3 DNA is TGCGCCGGCAGCTTGAATCAAGCCTACAATGAGCAGTTCTTC. This gives the protein CAGSLNQAYNEQFF.

V and J are TRBV3-1 and TRBJ2-3; TRBD2 matches at 12 bases. Per the germline V gene, CDR1 is LGHDT and CDR2 is YNNKEL (reference sequence). The CDR3 contains 20 residues. J gave up 0 bases and V 1 base, and 11 bases lay outside the gene matches. The CDR3 region is CASSQVLPTSGGVSTDTQYF. The CDR3 nucleotides read TGTGCCAGCAGCCAAGTGCTTCCGACTAGCGGGGGAGTTAGCACAGATACGCAGTATTTT.

This chain links TRBV12-5 with TRBJ2-5, with 11 bases matching TRBD2. Germline CDR1 is LGHNT and CDR2 is FRNRAP. J lost 0 bases, V lost 1 base, and 4 bases had no gene match. The CDR3 loop spans 17 amino acids. The CDR3 sequence: CASGLASGGPYQETQYF. CDR3 DNA: TGTGCTAGTGGTTTGGCTAGCGGGGGGCCGTACCAAGAGACCCAGTACTTC.

The chain carries TRBV7-9 and TRBJ2-1; the match to TRBD2 covers 8 bases. The junction had 16 bases not matched to a gene; V was cut back by 5 bases and J by 13 bases. CDR3 length: 15 residues. CDR1 is SEHNR and CDR2 is FQNEAQ in the germline V gene (reference sequence). The CDR3 nucleotides are TGTGCCAGCAGCAGCACGGGACTAGTGAAAGAAACCCAGTTCTTC. Its protein product is CASSSTGLVKETQFF.

There are many counts of this clonotype. V and J are TRBV6-5 and TRBJ2-7; 7 bases fit TRBD2. The germline V gene encodes CDR1 MNHEY and CDR2 SVGAGI. The ends lost 2 bases at V and 3 bases at J; junction bases unmatched: 4. The CDR3 extends over 14 amino acids. The CDR3 DNA reads as TGTGCCAGCAGTTACGCGGGGGTAGTCTACGAGCAGTACTTC. Its protein product is CASSYAGVVYEQYF.

This clonotype was counted only a few times. The chain couples TRBV19 to TRBJ2-3; D is ambiguous. Between the trimmed V and J ends, which lost 5 bases and 4 bases, there was a span of 10 bases. The CDR3 contains 13 residues. CDR1 LNHDA and CDR2 SQIVND come from the germline V gene (reference sequence). CDR3 protein: CASSRLGADTQYF. The CDR3, as DNA: TGTGCCAGTAGTCGACTGGGCGCAGATACGCAGTATTTT.

V usage is TRBV5-8 and J usage is TRBJ1-2; 9 positions match TRBD1. V was pared by 0 bases and J by 8 bases, with 8 bases of the junction left unmatched. The CDR3 has 15 residues. CDR1 and CDR2 from the germline V gene are SGHTS and YDEGEE. CDR3 sequence reads: CASSLGEGQGYGYTF. The CDR3 region has the DNA TGTGCCAGCAGCTTGGGCGAGGGACAGGGTTACGGCTACACCTTC.